This is a list of T cell receptor beta chains from one sample in a study of blood T cell repertoires in COVID-19. Clones were read by immunoSEQ multiplex PCR, and TCRdb kept only the in-frame ones, dropping some. The sample holds about 140,000 clones, roughly 80% seen once. Sequencing was carried out using peripheral blood. The receptors derive from a man in his sixties or seventies who had recovered from COVID-19. Each CDR3 is given with its conserved first and last residue. A D gene is named only where the DNA matches it firmly. Some rows have no size entry. The others give once, few or many, or a class for an expanded clone.

abundance	v_gene	j_gene	d_gene	CDR3nt	CDR3aa
few	TRBV9	TRBJ2-2	TRBD2	TGTGCCAGCAGCGTAGGAATAGCGGGAGTCACCGGGGAGCTGTTTTTT	CASSVGIAGVTGELFF
.	TRBV6-5	TRBJ2-7	TRBD1	TGTGCCAGCAGTTACAAGGGACAGGGTCCAAATAAGCAGTACTTC	CASSYKGQGPNKQYF
.	TRBV7-9	TRBJ2-3	TRBD2	TGTGCCAGCAGAATGGGACTAGCGGCAGATACGCAGTATTTT	CASRMGLAADTQYF
once	TRBV5-6	TRBJ2-5	.	TGTGCCAGCAGCCAAACTAAAGAGACCCAGTACTTC	CASSQTKETQYF
.	TRBV18	TRBJ2-7	TRBD2	TGTGCCAGCTCCCCGGGAGGACTAGCGGGAGAGCGGTCCTACGAGCAGTACTTC	CASSPGGLAGERSYEQYF
.	TRBV9	TRBJ2-1	.	TGTGCCAGCACCCCAGGTCGGGACACCAACCTATTGGGGCAGTTCTTC	CASTPGRDTNLLGQFF
once	TRBV13	TRBJ2-5	TRBD2	TGTGCCAGCAGCGAAGCGGGAGTGGGGCAAGAGACCCAGTACTTC	CASSEAGVGQETQYF
.	TRBV3-1/TRBV3-2	TRBJ1-6	TRBD1	TGTGCCAGCAGCCAAGAGGGACAGGGCCTAGGACCCCTCCACTTT	CASSQEGQGLGPLHF
.	TRBV29-1	TRBJ2-3	.	TGCAGCGTCCGCCCCCAGGGAGGAGATACGCAGTATTTT	CSVRPQGGDTQYF
once	TRBV5-6	TRBJ2-3	.	TGTGCCAGCAGCTTTTTTAGAGTGAGTTTAACTAGCACAGATACGCAGTATTTT	CASSFFRVSLTSTDTQYF
.	TRBV19	TRBJ1-2	TRBD1	TGTGCCAGTAGTATGCGGGACAGGGGAAACTATGGCTACACCTTC	CASSMRDRGNYGYTF
.	TRBV27	TRBJ1-5	.	TGTGCCAGCAGTTTATCGCAGGGATACAATCAGCCCCAGCATTTT	CASSLSQGYNQPQHF
.	TRBV28	TRBJ2-7	.	TGTGCCAGCAGGAGGGGGGGAAGCTCCTACGAGCAGTACTTC	CASRRGGSSYEQYF
.	TRBV19	TRBJ1-3	.	TGTGCCAGTAGTGGACAGAGCGACACTGGAAACACCATATATTTT	CASSGQSDTGNTIYF
.	TRBV7-3	TRBJ1-1	TRBD1	TGTGCCAGCAGCTTACTCCCCCCCGGGACAGGGTTCACTGAAGCTTTCTTT	CASSLLPPGTGFTEAFF
.	TRBV19	TRBJ2-7	TRBD2	TGTGCCAGTACCGATACCCGGGAGGCCTACGAGCAGTACTTC	CASTDTREAYEQYF
.	TRBV7-3	TRBJ2-3	.	TGTGCCAGCAGCCTGGACAGTTCTAGCACAGATACGCAGTATTTT	CASSLDSSSTDTQYF